One and the same sample provided the 8 T cell receptor beta chains below, sequenced in a study of Graves' ophthalmopathy and Graves' hyperthyroidism. RNA transcripts were the template, and TCR beta CDR3 regions were amplified from them. Second-round multiplex PCR came after a first-round RT-PCR that employed HTBI primers. MiXCR, applied by TCRdb to the multiplex PCR reads, yields one record per CDR3 protein. The data contain 900,000 to 1,200,000 distinct CDR3 sequences, 35% to 40% of them singletons. The sequenced sample consisted of peripheral blood or thyroid tissue (not recorded which). These TCRs come from an adult man with Graves' hyperthyroidism.

This clonotype was recorded many times. The CDR3 region has the DNA TGTGCCAGCAGTTACTCGCAAAGGGGAGGTGAAAAACTGTTTTTT. Protein: CASSYSQRGGEKLFF. The chain couples TRBV6-5 to TRBJ1-4; D is possibly TRBD1 (5 bases). The V gene lost 0 bases and the J gene lost 7 bases, with 12 bases spanning the gap. The CDR3 is made up of 15 amino acids. Germline CDR1 reads MNHEY; CDR2 reads SVGAGI.

The rearrangement links TRBV19 to TRBJ1-5; 7 bases are a match to TRBD1. Germline V gives CDR1 LNHDA, CDR2 SQIVND (reference sequence). The junction had 10 bases not matched to a gene; V was cut back by 3 bases and J by 14 bases. The CDR3 length is 13 residues. The CDR3 DNA follows: TGTGCCAGTAGTATTACCGGGACAGCGAATGAGCATTTT. The encoded protein is CASSITGTANEHF.

There are a few counts of this clonotype. The chain uses TRBV10-3 and TRBJ1-5; TRBD1 matches 8 bases. CDR1 is ENHRY, CDR2 SYGVKD, per germline. V was clipped by 0 bases and J by 7 bases; unmatched bases: 8. The CDR3 runs 16 residues. The CDR3 sequence: CAISESRTGRDQPQHF. Here the CDR3 DNA reads TGTGCCATCAGTGAGTCGCGGACAGGGAGGGACCAGCCCCAGCATTTT.

The V call is TRBV14, the J call TRBJ2-7; 11 nucleotides align to TRBD1. Germline V CDR1 and CDR2: SGHDN, FVKESK. The V and J ends lost 4 bases and 9 bases, in that order; junction bases with no gene match: 8. There are 14 residues in the CDR3. The CDR3 bases are TGTGCCAGCAGCCGGAGGACAGGGGGCGGAGGGCAGTACTTC. The encoded protein is CASSRRTGGGGQYF. Complete variable domain (other parts from reference TRBV14 and TRBJ2-7): EAGVTQFPSHSVIEKGQTVTLRCDPISGHDNLYWYRRVMGKEIKFLLHFVKESKQDESGMPNNRFLAERTGGTYSTLKVQPAELEDSGVYFCASSRRTGGGGQYFGPGTRLTVT.

The chain has TRBV20-1 and TRBJ1-1; D is unresolved. With 5 bases removed from V and 7 bases from J, the gap between germline ends came to 14 bases. The CDR3 has 12 residues. Germline V gene data show CDR1 as DFQATT and CDR2 as SNEGSKA (reference sequence). This CDR3 reads CSAATGRDEAFF. The CDR3 DNA reads as TGCAGTGCTGCAACTGGGCGAGATGAAGCTTTCTTT.

This clonotype was counted at least ten times. V and J are TRBV4-1 and TRBJ1-2; D is ambiguous. This CDR3 region has 15 residues. CDR1 MGHRA and CDR2 YSYEKL come from the germline V gene. Between the trimmed V and J ends, which lost 0 bases and 1 base, there was a span of 9 bases. DNA of the CDR3: TGCGCCAGCAGCCAAGATGGCGGGATTAACTATGGCTACACCTTC. Translating gives CASSQDGGINYGYTF.

This clonotype has at least ten counts. This chain connects TRBV7-2 to TRBJ1-2; TRBD1 matches at 8 bases. The V gene end was trimmed by 5 bases and the J gene end by 5 bases; junction bases not matched to a gene: 7. There are 14 residues in the CDR3. CDR1 is SGHTA, CDR2 FQGNSA, per germline. The CDR3 loop is CASSQQGGTYGYTF. The CDR3 DNA sequence: TGTGCCAGCAGCCAACAGGGGGGTACTTATGGCTACACCTTC.

This clonotype came up many times. The rearrangement joins TRBV10-3 to TRBJ2-5; the D gene is possibly TRBD2 (5 bases). Trimming removed 6 bases at V and 0 bases at J, with 11 bases between. CDR1 is ENHRY and CDR2 is SYGVKD in the germline V gene. This CDR3 contains 14 residues. Written as DNA, the CDR3 is TGTGCCATCAGGGAGGACGGAGACCAAGAGACCCAGTACTTC. It codes for CAIREDGDQETQYF.